The 3 T cell receptor beta chains reported below all come from one sample, sequenced in a study of blood T cell repertoires in COVID-19. The protocol was immunoSEQ multiplex PCR, while the TCRdb copy is restricted to in-frame clones and leaves out a portion. Of about 52,000 clones listed, 82% were seen once; the top ten hold approximately 10%. Source material: peripheral blood. The receptors were gathered from a man older than 75 with COVID-19, enrolled during active disease.

CDR3 DNA: TGTGCCAGCAGTGAAGAGGGGGCGAGCTATGGCTACACCTTC. Amino acid sequence: CASSEEGASYGYTF. The chain employs TRBV2 and TRBJ1-2, with 7 positions matching TRBD1. This CDR3 is 14 amino acids long. Germline V CDR1 and CDR2: SNHLY, FYNNEI. With V trimmed by 1 base and J by 4 bases, 3 bases remained unmatched. Combining the CDR3 with reference TRBV2 and TRBJ1-2 gives the whole variable domain EPEVTQTPSHQVTQMGQEVILRCVPISNHLYFYWYRQILGQKVEFLVSFYNNEISEKSEIFDDQFSVERPDGSNFTLKIRSTKLEDSAMYFCASSEEGASYGYTFGSGTRLTVV.

This clone showed up just once. This sequence joins TRBV9 and TRBJ1-1, with D unresolved. Germline V CDR1 and CDR2: SGDLS, YYNGEE. The CDR3 is 17 residues long. V lost 0 bases to trimming and J lost 1 base, with 16 bases between them. Written as DNA, the CDR3 is TGTGCCAGCAGCGTAGTGGAACAGTCGAGTTCGAACACTGAAGCTTTCTTT. The encoded protein is CASSVVEQSSSNTEAFF.

V is TRBV7-2 and J is TRBJ2-7; 9 nucleotides line up with TRBD1. V was pared by 5 bases and J by 3 bases, with 8 bases of the junction left unmatched. There are 15 residues in the CDR3. The germline CDR1 and CDR2 sequences are SGHTA and FQGNSA. Here the CDR3 DNA reads TGTGCCAGCAGCACAACAGGGGGCCGGTACTACGAGCAGTACTTC. This translates into CASSTTGGRYYEQYF.